Listed here is a single TCR beta chain. The antigen is unknown. The junction departs from germline at one end; a sequencing error may be responsible. Germline V lookup: CDR1 SGDLS, CDR2 YYNGEE. The CDR3 sequence is 12 residues long. The sample belongs to a study of cytomegalovirus exposure and HLA in healthy donors. General observations from the study: Later analysis indicated greater clonal expansion among HLA-associated TCR beta chains than among equally common other chains. Presence/absence analyses treated sequencing depth as roughly uniform across donors.

Researchers ran the PCR with 60 Vbeta and 13 Jbeta primers. The repertoire was sequenced with immunoSEQ multiplex PCR; TCRdb's copy has only in-frame clones and lacks some. Recorded for this sample: about 170,000 clones. This chain joins TRBV9 and TRBJ1-6, with D possibly TRBD1 on 5 matching bases. Sequenced material: PBMCs. This TCR came from a woman in her late teens or twenties in good health and CMV-seropositive. CDR3 in DNA: TGTGCGAGCAGGGAGAATAATTCACCCCTCCACTTT. Translating gives CASRENNSPLHF.